Sequencing of this T cell receptor beta chain was carried out in a study of blood T cell repertoires in COVID-19. Original processing notes: Scientists estimated how many nucleated cells there were by amplifying reference gene primers. Profiling relied on immunoSEQ multiplex PCR, and the TCRdb table lists in-frame clones only, not all of them. V and J calls and clone size are those listed in that table; D and trimming were worked out from the DNA. The sample records some 200,000 clones, 70% to 90% being singletons. The V gene lost 5 bases and the J gene lost 4 bases, with 17 bases spanning the gap. CDR1 is LNHDA and CDR2 is SQIVND in the germline V gene (reference sequence). This CDR3 is built from 15 residues.

The source of this sequence is a man aged 50-60 years with acute or convalescent COVID-19. The sequenced sample consisted of peripheral blood. The rearrangement uses TRBV19 and TRBJ1-2, with D possibly matching TRBD1 (6 bases). The CDR3 bases are TGTGCCAGTAGTTTCCGGGACACCCAGGGCTATGGCTACACCTTC. This translates into CASSFRDTQGYGYTF.